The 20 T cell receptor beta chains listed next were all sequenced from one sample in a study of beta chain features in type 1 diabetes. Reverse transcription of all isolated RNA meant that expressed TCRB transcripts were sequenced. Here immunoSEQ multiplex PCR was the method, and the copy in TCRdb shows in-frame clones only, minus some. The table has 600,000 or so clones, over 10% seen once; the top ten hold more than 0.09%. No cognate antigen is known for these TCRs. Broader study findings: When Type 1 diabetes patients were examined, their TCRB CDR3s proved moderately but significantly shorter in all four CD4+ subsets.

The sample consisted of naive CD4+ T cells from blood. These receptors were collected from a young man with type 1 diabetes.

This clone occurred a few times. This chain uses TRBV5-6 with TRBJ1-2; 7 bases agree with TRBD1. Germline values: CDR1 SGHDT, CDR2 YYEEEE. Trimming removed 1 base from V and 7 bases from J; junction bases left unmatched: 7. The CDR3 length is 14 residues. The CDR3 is CASSLRGPVGGYTF. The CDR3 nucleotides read TGTGCCAGCAGCTTGAGGGGGCCTGTTGGTGGCTACACCTTC.

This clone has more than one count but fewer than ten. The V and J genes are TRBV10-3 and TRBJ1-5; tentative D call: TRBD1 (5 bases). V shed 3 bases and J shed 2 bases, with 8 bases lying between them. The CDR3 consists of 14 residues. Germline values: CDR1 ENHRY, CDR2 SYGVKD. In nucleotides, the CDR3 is TGTGCCATCAGTGAAGGGGTGGGCAATCAGCCCCAGCATTTT. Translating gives CAISEGVGNQPQHF.

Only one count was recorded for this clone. CDR3 DNA sequence: TGTGCCAGCAGCCCACCGGCGCATGAGCAGTTCTTC. Its protein is CASSPPAHEQFF. V usage is TRBV6-5 and J usage is TRBJ2-1; D gene unclear. This CDR3 has 12 residues. Trimming took 6 bases from V and 8 from J, leaving 11 bases between them. CDR1 and CDR2 from the germline V gene are MNHEY and SVGAGI.

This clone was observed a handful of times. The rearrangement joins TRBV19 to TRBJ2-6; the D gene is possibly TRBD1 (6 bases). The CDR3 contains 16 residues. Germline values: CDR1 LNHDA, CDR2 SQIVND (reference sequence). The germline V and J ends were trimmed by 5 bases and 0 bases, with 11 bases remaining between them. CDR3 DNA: TGTGCCAGTAGTCCACAGGGAGTCTCTGGGGCCAACGTCCTGACTTTC. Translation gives CASSPQGVSGANVLTF. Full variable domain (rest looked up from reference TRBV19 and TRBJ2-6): DGGITQSPKYLFRKEGQNVTLSCEQNLNHDAMYWYRQDPGQGLRLIYYSQIVNDFQKGDIAEGYSVSREKKESFPLTVTSAQKNPTAFYLCASSPQGVSGANVLTFGAGSRLTVL.

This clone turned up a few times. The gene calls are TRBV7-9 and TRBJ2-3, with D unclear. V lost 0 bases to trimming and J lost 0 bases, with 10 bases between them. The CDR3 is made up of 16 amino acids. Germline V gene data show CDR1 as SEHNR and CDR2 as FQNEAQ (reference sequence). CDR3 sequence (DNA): TGTGCCAGCAGCTTAGCTACTTTCGTTAGCACAGATACGCAGTATTTT. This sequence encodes CASSLATFVSTDTQYF.

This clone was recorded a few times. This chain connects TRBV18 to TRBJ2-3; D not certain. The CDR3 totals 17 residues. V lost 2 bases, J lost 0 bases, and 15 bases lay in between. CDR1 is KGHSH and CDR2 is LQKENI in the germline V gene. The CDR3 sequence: CASSPSLKGGSTDTQYF. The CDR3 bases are TGTGCCAGCTCACCAAGTTTGAAAGGCGGCAGCACAGATACGCAGTATTTT.

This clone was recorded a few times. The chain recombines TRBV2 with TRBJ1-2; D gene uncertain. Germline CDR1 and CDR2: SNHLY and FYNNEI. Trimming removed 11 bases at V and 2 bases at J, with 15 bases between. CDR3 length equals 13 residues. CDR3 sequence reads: CAATRERNYGYTF. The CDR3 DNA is TGTGCCGCCACGAGGGAGCGCAACTATGGCTACACCTTC.

The CDR3 sequence is CASSPRLRQETQYF. DNA for the CDR3: TGTGCCAGCAGCCCTCGGCTACGACAAGAGACCCAGTACTTC. V and J are TRBV7-8 and TRBJ2-5; D not certain. The V gene lost 5 bases and the J gene lost 2 bases, with 12 bases spanning the gap. Germline CDR1 reads SGHVS; CDR2 reads FQNEAQ. This CDR3 has 14 residues.

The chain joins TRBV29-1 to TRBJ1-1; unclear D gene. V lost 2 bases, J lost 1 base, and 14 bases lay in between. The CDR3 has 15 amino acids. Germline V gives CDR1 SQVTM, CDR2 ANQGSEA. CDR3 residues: CSVEKLPGGNTEAFF. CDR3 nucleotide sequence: TGCAGCGTTGAAAAGCTTCCGGGCGGGAACACTGAAGCTTTCTTT.

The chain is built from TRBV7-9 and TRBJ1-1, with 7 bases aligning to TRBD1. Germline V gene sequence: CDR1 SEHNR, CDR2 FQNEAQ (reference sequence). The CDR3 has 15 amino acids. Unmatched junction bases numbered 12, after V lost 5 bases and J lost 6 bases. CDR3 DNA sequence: TGTGCCAGCAGCCTACCAACGACAGGGACCGCTGAAGCTTTCTTT. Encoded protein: CASSLPTTGTAEAFF. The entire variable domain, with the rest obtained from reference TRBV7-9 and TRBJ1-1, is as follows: DTGVSQNPRHKITKRGQNVTFRCDPISEHNRLYWYRQTLGQGPEFLTYFQNEAQLEKSRLLSDRFSAERPKGSFSTLEIQRTEQGDSAMYLCASSLPTTGTAEAFFGQGTRLTVV.

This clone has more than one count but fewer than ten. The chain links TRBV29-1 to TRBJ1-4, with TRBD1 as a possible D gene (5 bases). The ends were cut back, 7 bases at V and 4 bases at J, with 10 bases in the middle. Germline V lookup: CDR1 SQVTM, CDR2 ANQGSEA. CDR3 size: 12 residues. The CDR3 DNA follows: TGCAGCGGTGGGGGTTATAATGAAAAACTGTTTTTT. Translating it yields CSGGGYNEKLFF.

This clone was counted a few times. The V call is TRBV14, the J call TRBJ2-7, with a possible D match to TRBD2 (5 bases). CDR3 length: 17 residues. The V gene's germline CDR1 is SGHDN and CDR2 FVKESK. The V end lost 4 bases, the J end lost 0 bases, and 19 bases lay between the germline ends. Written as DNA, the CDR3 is TGTGCCAGCAGCCCCGGACTGGGAATACAAAGCTCCTACGAGCAGTACTTC. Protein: CASSPGLGIQSSYEQYF.

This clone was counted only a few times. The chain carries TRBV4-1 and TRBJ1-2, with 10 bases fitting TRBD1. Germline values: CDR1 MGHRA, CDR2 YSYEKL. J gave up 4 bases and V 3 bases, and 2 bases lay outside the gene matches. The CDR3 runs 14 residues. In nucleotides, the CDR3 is TGCGCCAGCAGCCAGGGGACAGGGGTCTATGGCTACACCTTC. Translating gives CASSQGTGVYGYTF.

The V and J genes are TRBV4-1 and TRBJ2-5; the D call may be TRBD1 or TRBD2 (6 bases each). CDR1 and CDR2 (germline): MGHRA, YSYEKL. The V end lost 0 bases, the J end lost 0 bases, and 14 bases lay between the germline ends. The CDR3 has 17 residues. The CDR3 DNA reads TGCGCCAGCAGCCAAGATTGGCCGGGGGCTTACCAAGAGACCCAGTACTTC. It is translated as CASSQDWPGAYQETQYF.

Here the CDR3 DNA reads TGCAGCGTGAGACCAGGAGGACAGGGACCTTCTGGGGCCAACGTCCTGACTTTC. This codes for CSVRPGGQGPSGANVLTF. The V gene is TRBV29-1, the J gene TRBJ2-6, with TRBD1 matching over 8 bases. J was trimmed by 1 base and V by 6 bases; bases with no gene match: 14. The V gene's germline CDR1 is SQVTM and CDR2 ANQGSEA. The CDR3 totals 18 residues. Filled out from reference TRBV29-1 and TRBJ2-6, the complete variable domain reads SAVISQKPSRDICQRGTSLTIQCQVDSQVTMMFWYRQQPGQSLTLIATANQGSEATYESGFVIDKFPISRPNLTFSTLTVSNMSPEDSSIYLCSVRPGGQGPSGANVLTFGAGSRLTVL.

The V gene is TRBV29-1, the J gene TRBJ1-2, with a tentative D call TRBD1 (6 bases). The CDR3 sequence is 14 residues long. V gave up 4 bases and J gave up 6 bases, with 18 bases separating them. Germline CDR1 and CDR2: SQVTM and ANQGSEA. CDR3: CSVGSLGGADGYTF. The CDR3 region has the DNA TGCAGCGTTGGCTCGCTAGGGGGGGCAGATGGCTACACCTTC.

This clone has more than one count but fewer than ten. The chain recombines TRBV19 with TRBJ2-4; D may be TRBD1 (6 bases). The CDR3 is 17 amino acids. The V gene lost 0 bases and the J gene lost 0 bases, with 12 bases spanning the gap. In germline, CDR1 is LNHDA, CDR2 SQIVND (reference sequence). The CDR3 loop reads CASSIEDSYLAKNIQYF. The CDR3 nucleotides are TGTGCCAGTAGTATAGAGGACAGTTACCTAGCCAAAAACATTCAGTACTTC.

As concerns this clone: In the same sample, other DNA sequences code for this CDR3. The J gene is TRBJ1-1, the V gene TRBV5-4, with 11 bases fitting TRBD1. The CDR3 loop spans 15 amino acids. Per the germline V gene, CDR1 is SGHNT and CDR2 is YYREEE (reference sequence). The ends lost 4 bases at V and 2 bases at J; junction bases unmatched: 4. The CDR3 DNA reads TGTGCCAGCAGCCCCAGGACAGGGGGCAACACTGAAGCTTTCTTT. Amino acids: CASSPRTGGNTEAFF.

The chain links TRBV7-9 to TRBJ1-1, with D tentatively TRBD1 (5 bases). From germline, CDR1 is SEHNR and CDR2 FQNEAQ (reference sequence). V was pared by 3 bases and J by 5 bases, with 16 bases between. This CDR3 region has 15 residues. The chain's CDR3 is CASSFGAGRLTEAFF. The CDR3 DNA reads TGTGCCAGCAGCTTTGGGGCCGGGCGGCTGACTGAAGCTTTCTTT.

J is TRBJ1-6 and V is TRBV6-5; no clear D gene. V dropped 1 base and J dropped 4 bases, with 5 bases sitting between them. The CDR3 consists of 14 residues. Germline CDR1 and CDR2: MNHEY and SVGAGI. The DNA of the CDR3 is TGTGCCAGCAGTTACTTGGAATATAATTCACCCCTCCACTTT. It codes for CASSYLEYNSPLHF.